Shown below are 30 T cell receptor beta chains from a single sample sequenced in a study of shared clonotypes between healthy human individuals. The table came from immunoSEQ multiplex PCR; TCRdb's copy has only in-frame clones and leaves some out. The sample lists around 2.3 million clones; 90% to 97% were seen once. Source material: naive CD4+ T cells sorted from blood. Subset in this sample: CD45RA+ positively selected. The origin of the receptors is a man in his late teens or twenties in good health.

The V and J genes are TRBV6-1 and TRBJ2-4; weak D call: TRBD1 (6 bases). Trimming removed 4 bases from V and 4 bases from J, with 17 bases in between. CDR1 MNHNS and CDR2 SASEGT come from the germline V gene. The CDR3 is 16 residues long. The CDR3 is CASSGNTGKGKNIQYF. The CDR3 DNA reads as TGTGCCAGCAGTGGTAACACAGGGAAGGGAAAAAACATTCAGTACTTC.

The chain couples TRBV27 to TRBJ2-7, with D maybe TRBD1 (6 bases). The CDR3 extends over 15 amino acids. V was trimmed by 6 bases and J by 2 bases, leaving 17 bases between them. Germline V CDR1 and CDR2: MNHEY, SMNVEV (reference sequence). The CDR3 region has the DNA TGTGCCAGCAGGCTGACCGGGACATCTCCCTACGAGCAGTACTTC. It is translated as CASRLTGTSPYEQYF.

The chain uses TRBV28 and TRBJ1-2; TRBD1 might be the D (5 bases). V was shortened by 5 bases and J by 5 bases, with 21 bases between the two germline ends. The CDR3 totals 16 residues. CDR1 and CDR2 (germline): MDHEN, SYDVKM. The CDR3 bases are TGTGCCAGCAGTCCTACTCGGGGGAGTGGGGCATATGGCTACACCTTC. Amino acids: CASSPTRGSGAYGYTF.

The chain links TRBV7-2 to TRBJ2-3; D is perhaps TRBD1 (6 bases). Germline CDR1 reads SGHTA; CDR2 reads FQGNSA. CDR3 length: 15 amino acids. With 2 bases removed from V and 3 bases from J, the gap between germline ends came to 12 bases. The CDR3 here is CASSLQGHLTDTQYF. As DNA, the CDR3 is TGTGCCAGCAGCTTACAGGGACACCTGACAGATACGCAGTATTTT.

The chain recombines TRBV5-1 with TRBJ2-7; tentatively, D is TRBD2 (5 bases). Germline CDR1 reads SGHRS; CDR2 reads YFSETQ. The CDR3 runs 14 residues. Trimming left V 0 bases short and J 2 bases short, with 9 bases between. CDR3 nucleotide sequence: TGCGCCAGCAGCTTGGGAGGACTGGCCTACGAGCAGTACTTC. It yields the protein CASSLGGLAYEQYF.

The V call is TRBV5-1, the J call TRBJ1-4; possibly TRBD1 for D (6 bases). This CDR3 region has 15 residues. The germline CDR1 and CDR2 sequences are SGHRS and YFSETQ. V shed 2 bases and J shed 6 bases, with 14 bases lying between them. CDR3 protein: CASSFRFRGDEKLFF. As DNA, the CDR3 is TGCGCCAGCAGCTTTAGGTTTAGGGGGGATGAAAAACTGTTTTTT.

Regarding this clone: Other DNA variants within this sample encode the same CDR3. This sequence joins TRBV2 and TRBJ1-3, with 9 bases identical to TRBD1. V gave up 3 bases and J gave up 1 base; unmatched junction bases: 1. The CDR3 extends over 15 amino acids. CDR1 is SNHLY, CDR2 FYNNEI, per germline. The CDR3 here is CASSEDRGSGNTIYF. DNA of the CDR3: TGTGCCAGCAGTGAGGACAGGGGATCTGGAAACACCATATATTTT.

The rearrangement links TRBV5-8 to TRBJ1-6; perhaps TRBD1 as D (6 bases). Trimming removed 0 bases from V and 2 bases from J, with 6 bases in between. CDR1 is SGHTS and CDR2 is YDEGEE in the germline V gene. This CDR3 is built from 15 residues. In nucleotides, the CDR3 is TGTGCCAGCAGCTTGGCAGGGGCCTATAATTCACCCCTCCACTTT. Translation: CASSLAGAYNSPLHF.

The chain recombines TRBV27 with TRBJ1-4, with D unresolved. This CDR3 is 15 amino acids long. Trimming shortened V by 5 bases and J by 7 bases, and 17 bases separated the two germline ends. Germline CDR1 MNHEY, CDR2 SMNVEV (reference sequence). The CDR3 coding sequence is TGTGCCAGCAGTCTTTCGACCGTCGGCGGTGAAAAACTGTTTTTT. Protein sequence: CASSLSTVGGEKLFF.

This rearrangement joins TRBV28 to TRBJ1-4; D is undetermined. CDR3 length equals 14 residues. The germline V and J ends were trimmed by 2 bases and 6 bases, with 10 bases remaining between them. Germline CDR1 MDHEN, CDR2 SYDVKM. The CDR3 reads CASSLIAGDEKLFF. The CDR3 DNA is TGTGCCAGCAGTTTAATCGCAGGAGATGAAAAACTGTTTTTT. Combining the CDR3 with reference TRBV28 and TRBJ1-4 gives the whole variable domain DVKVTQSSRYLVKRTGEKVFLECVQDMDHENMFWYRQDPGLGLRLIYFSYDVKMKEKGDIPEGYSVSREKKERFSLILESASTNQTSMYLCASSLIAGDEKLFFGSGTQLSVL.

For this clone: This sample includes further DNA sequences coding for the same CDR3. The chain couples TRBV5-1 to TRBJ1-4, with D unclear. V lost 0 bases to trimming and J lost 8 bases, with 8 bases between them. The CDR3 is 13 residues long. CDR1 is SGHRS and CDR2 is YFSETQ in the germline V gene. CDR3: CASSLGAGEKLFF. The DNA of the CDR3 is TGCGCCAGCAGCTTGGGGGCCGGGGAAAAACTGTTTTTT.

V gene TRBV5-3 combines with J gene TRBJ2-5; 8 bases align to TRBD2. TRBV5-3 is flagged as an ORF with uncertain function. Trimming cost V 0 bases and J 0 bases; bases outside gene matches: 10. CDR3 size: 18 residues. The CDR3 DNA follows: TGTGCCAGAAGCTTGGGGTGCGGGGGGAGGTTTTACCAAGAGACCCAGTACTTC. Its protein product is CARSLGCGGRFYQETQYF.

A remark on this clone: Other nucleotide sequences from this sample produce the same CDR3. This chain uses TRBV10-3 with TRBJ1-5; TRBD1 might be the D (5 bases). In germline, CDR1 is ENHRY, CDR2 SYGVKD. This CDR3 contains 14 residues. The V end was cut by 4 bases, the J end by 1 base, with 8 bases between. The CDR3 bases are TGTGCCATCAGTGTATCAGGGAGCAATCAGCCCCAGCATTTT. This gives the protein CAISVSGSNQPQHF.

This chain uses TRBV7-2 with TRBJ2-5, with 8 bases identical to TRBD2. The germline V gene has CDR1 SGHTA and CDR2 FQGNSA. The V and J ends lost 5 bases and 5 bases, in that order; junction bases with no gene match: 10. The CDR3 is 15 amino acids. This CDR3 reads CASSQERGTWETQYF. The DNA of the CDR3 is TGTGCCAGCAGCCAGGAGCGGGGGACTTGGGAGACCCAGTACTTC.

V and J are TRBV5-8 and TRBJ1-1; the D is unclear. The CDR3 extends over 13 amino acids. Trimming took off 4 bases at V and 0 bases at J, with 7 bases between the two ends. Looked up from germline, CDR1 is SGHTS and CDR2 is YDEGEE. The chain's CDR3 is CASSAQVNTEAFF. CDR3 nucleotide sequence: TGTGCCAGCAGCGCGCAGGTGAACACTGAAGCTTTCTTT.

Concerning this clone itself: An end of the junction does not agree with germline; a read error may underlie this. The rearrangement uses TRBV20-1 and TRBJ2-3, with D tentatively TRBD2 (5 bases). The CDR3 totals 11 residues. Germline lookup yields CDR1 DFQATT and CDR2 SNEGSKA (reference sequence). In DNA form, the CDR3 reads TGCAGTGCTATTCGGGGAGATACGCAGTACTTT. This translates into CSAIRGDTQYF.

CDR3 DNA: TGTGCCAGCCAACGGGGGAGGGCTGAAGCTTTCTTT. Its protein is CASQRGRAEAFF. J is TRBJ1-1 and V is TRBV28; D possibly corresponds to TRBD1 (5 bases). CDR1 and CDR2 (germline): MDHEN, SYDVKM. The ends were cut back, 8 bases at V and 6 bases at J, with 13 bases in the middle. The CDR3 runs 12 residues.

CDR3 sequence reads: CASSYPPGLDREQYF. DNA for the CDR3: TGTGCCAGCAGTTACCCCCCCGGATTGGATAGGGAGCAGTACTTC. The chain uses TRBV6-6 and TRBJ2-7; D not resolved. This CDR3 contains 15 residues. Trimming stripped 2 bases from V and 7 bases from J, with 18 bases between. In germline, CDR1 is MNHNY, CDR2 SVGAGI (reference sequence).

Remarks on this clone: The same CDR3 is also encoded by other DNA sequences in this sample. CDR3 protein: CASSLGGVETQYF. The CDR3 DNA is TGTGCCAGCAGCTTAGGGGGGGTGGAGACCCAGTACTTC. The V gene is TRBV5-6, the J gene TRBJ2-5; perhaps TRBD2 as D (7 bases). The length of the CDR3 is 13 residues. The germline V gene has CDR1 SGHDT and CDR2 YYEEEE. The V and J ends lost 2 bases and 5 bases respectively, with 10 bases between them. The full variable domain, in which reference TRBV5-6 and TRBJ2-5 provide the parts outside the CDR3, is DAGVTQSPTHLIKTRGQQVTLRCSPKSGHDTVSWYQQALGQGPQFIFQYYEEEERQRGNFPDRFSGHQFPNYSSELNVNALLLGDSALYLCASSLGGVETQYFGPGTRLLVL.

The rearrangement uses TRBV19 and TRBJ1-1; D is uncertain. Trimming removed 3 bases from V and 3 bases from J, with 14 bases in between. The CDR3 length is 15 residues. Germline values: CDR1 LNHDA, CDR2 SQIVND (reference sequence). This CDR3 reads CASSISQLIHTEAFF. CDR3 in DNA: TGTGCCAGTAGTATTAGCCAGTTAATCCACACTGAAGCTTTCTTT.

The chain has TRBV9 and TRBJ2-1; D remains unclear. The germline CDR1 and CDR2 sequences are SGDLS and YYNGEE. Trimming pared 4 bases from V and 6 bases from J, leaving 14 bases between. CDR3 length equals 14 residues. The CDR3 is CASSPLGQINEQFF. CDR3 sequence (DNA): TGTGCCAGCAGCCCCCTCGGGCAGATCAATGAGCAGTTCTTC.

This chain joins TRBV6-1 and TRBJ2-5; D call uncertain. V was pared by 7 bases and J by 8 bases, with 5 bases between. Germline V CDR1 and CDR2: MNHNS, SASEGT. This CDR3 contains 9 residues. CDR3 nucleotides: TGTGCCAGCATTAGAACCCAGTACTTC. It yields the protein CASIRTQYF.

V and J are TRBV2 and TRBJ2-1, with 8 nucleotides matching TRBD1. J lost 4 bases, V lost 6 bases, and 5 bases had no gene match. The CDR3 contains 14 residues. Germline V CDR1 and CDR2: SNHLY, FYNNEI. The CDR3 DNA reads as TGTGCCAGCAGGATGGGACAGGAGTACAATGAGCAGTTCTTC. Residues: CASRMGQEYNEQFF. The full variable domain, in which reference TRBV2 and TRBJ2-1 provide the parts outside the CDR3, is EPEVTQTPSHQVTQMGQEVILRCVPISNHLYFYWYRQILGQKVEFLVSFYNNEISEKSEIFDDQFSVERPDGSNFTLKIRSTKLEDSAMYFCASRMGQEYNEQFFGPGTRLTVL.

As concerns this clone: Other DNA sequences within the sample encode an identical CDR3. The chain joins TRBV18 to TRBJ2-5, with D tentatively TRBD2 (5 bases). Germline CDR1 is KGHSH and CDR2 is LQKENI. There are 13 residues in the CDR3. Trimming shortened V by 3 bases and J by 5 bases, and 10 bases separated the two germline ends. The CDR3 spells CASSPGAAETQYF. CDR3 in DNA: TGTGCCAGCTCACCGGGAGCAGCGGAGACCCAGTACTTC.

The V gene is TRBV4-1, the J gene TRBJ2-7; 9 positions match TRBD1. CDR1 is MGHRA and CDR2 is YSYEKL in the germline V gene. The CDR3 contains 17 residues. J was trimmed by 2 bases and V by 1 base; bases with no gene match: 9. The CDR3 DNA follows: TGCGCCAGCAGCCAAGGTTTTGGGACAGGGACCCCCTACGAGCAGTACTTC. Its translation: CASSQGFGTGTPYEQYF.

The chain employs TRBV10-2 and TRBJ2-3; 8 positions agree with TRBD2. The V gene end was trimmed by 4 bases and the J gene end by 6 bases; junction bases not matched to a gene: 3. Germline V gene data show CDR1 as WSHSY and CDR2 as SAAADI. This CDR3 is built from 13 residues. The CDR3, as DNA: TGCGCCAGCAGTGGGACTAGCCGCGATACGCAGTATTTT. It translates to CASSGTSRDTQYF.

The chain recombines TRBV5-1 with TRBJ2-7; no firm D call. Trimming stripped 4 bases from V and 0 bases from J, with 11 bases between. The CDR3 covers 14 residues. Germline CDR1 and CDR2: SGHRS and YFSETQ. Written as DNA, the CDR3 is TGCGCCAGCAGCCCCTATACGAGCTCCTACGAGCAGTACTTC. Protein sequence: CASSPYTSSYEQYF.

A remark on this clone: In the same sample, other DNA sequences code for this CDR3. The rearrangement joins TRBV28 to TRBJ1-1; D remains unclear. CDR1 and CDR2 (germline): MDHEN, SYDVKM. V was trimmed by 6 bases and J by 0 bases, leaving 8 bases between them. CDR3 length equals 13 residues. CDR3 amino acids: CASSGSMNTEAFF. CDR3 nucleotides: TGTGCCAGCAGCGGCAGCATGAACACTGAAGCTTTCTTT.

The V call is TRBV7-2, the J call TRBJ2-3; 10 bases are a match to TRBD2. The V segment lost 5 bases and the J segment 8 bases; nucleotides outside the gene matches: 10. The CDR3 length is 15 residues. Germline V gene data show CDR1 as SGHTA and CDR2 as FQGNSA. CDR3 sequence reads: CASSPPSGSLGTQYF. CDR3 nucleotide sequence: TGTGCCAGCAGCCCCCCTAGCGGGAGCTTAGGTACGCAGTATTTT.

This chain uses TRBV13 with TRBJ2-5; D uncertain. Germline CDR1 is PRHDT and CDR2 is FYEKMQ (reference sequence). V shed 8 bases and J shed 4 bases, with 14 bases lying between them. The CDR3 totals 13 residues. The CDR3 DNA is TGTGCCAGCTGTTTCCGGGTCGGAGAGACCCAGTACTTC. Amino acid sequence: CASCFRVGETQYF. Filled out from reference TRBV13 and TRBJ2-5, the complete variable domain reads AAGVIQSPRHLIKEKRETATLKCYPIPRHDTVYWYQQGPGQDPQFLISFYEKMQSDKGSIPDRFSAQQFSDYHSELNMSSLELGDSALYFCASCFRVGETQYFGPGTRLLVL.